This TCR beta chain came from a study of T cell responses to AZD1222 COVID-19 vaccine (dated by TCRdb to the early 2020s). Some background on the complete study: A total of about 230 trial participants underwent TCR sequencing, of whom 207 received two doses of AZD1222 and 26 received two doses of the MenACWY control vaccine. Trial participants were enrolled by age into 18-55, 56-69 and 70-plus year subgroups, with around 140, 26 and 57 TCR-sequenced participants respectively.

The time point label, as the study defines it: baseline before first vaccination. What this sample's treatment or condition label stands for: meningococcal conjugate vaccine given as trial control. Vaccinee samples came from UK trials COV001 and COV002, including a single-blind randomized controlled phase 2/3 trial of AZD1222 (ChAdOx1 nCoV-19) in healthy adults. For TCRbeta chain sequencing, PBMC samples from trial participants were taken at day 0 and at day 28 after the second dose. General conclusions and limits of the study: Vaccine-associated CD4 TCRs spanned the whole spike protein, with dominant responses in regions 160-218 and 743-854. Participants were mostly white British, with more females than males. The authors suggested clonal diversity may have been underestimated. A significant rise in spike-specific TCR breadth and depth was observed after two AZD1222 doses relative to day 0 and relative to MenACWY recipients. No day 14 peak-response samples were available, so repertoires were characterized only after the peak T cell response. Conclusions about previously exposed vaccinees are limited because only five to seven AZD1222 recipients were SARS-CoV-2 seropositive at baseline. Reportedly, close to half of the unique spike-specific TCRs recognized epitopes lying outside the regions that are mutated in the B.1.351 and B.1.1.7 variants. In the small 56-69-year group, the increase in depth fell short of significance, most likely because of low power.

Including the terminal cysteine and phenylalanine, the CDR3 comprises 15 residues. The entry retains the CDR3 DNA only, 45 bases that are in frame from base 1. Taken from the germline V gene, the CDR1 and CDR2 loops are SGHRS and YFSETQ. Compared with germline, V lacks 4 bases and J lacks 6 bases; bases without a gene match: 9. Of note for this clone: Its recognized antigen is unknown. No much larger clonotype is one base removed from it; base qualities were not supplied.

The CDR3 regions of human TCRbeta chains were subjected to immunosequencing. From the authors' description of their analysis: TCRs in the repertoires were matched against a reference library of SARS-CoV-2-specific TCRs that had been generated with the MIRA antigen-specificity platform. Breadth was defined as the fraction of unique TCRs that were SARS-CoV-2-associated, and depth was defined as the fraction of total T cells that were SARS-CoV-2-associated. Each spike-specific TCR was assigned to its reactive spike region and to a CD4 or CD8 class using the MIRA data. Log10-transformed breadth and depth values were compared by one-way ANOVA with Sidak's multiple comparisons tests. Not all clones reach the TCRdb copy of this immuneACCESS table, which keeps in-frame sequences only. Checked studies attribute under half of the gap to unresolved V genes and leave the rest unexplained. That table is the source of V, J and clone size, and D and trimming were worked out from the DNA. Present in this sample are more than 50,000 clones, 79% of which were seen just once. Jointly, the top ten make up around 25% of the sample.

This receptor chain uses TRBV5-1 and TRBJ1-4; 7 central nucleotides agree with TRBD1. This clonotype originated in an adult in good health. Material: peripheral blood, obtained on day 0 of MenACWY control vaccination. The nucleotides are TGCGCCAGCAGCCTACGGACAGGAGGGGATGAAAAACTGTTTTTT. Translated, this is CASSLRTGGDEKLFF.